This section outlines one T cell receptor (beta chain) sequence together with its context. Clones were sequenced by immunoSEQ multiplex PCR, and TCRdb holds only the in-frame ones, with some missing. The sample consists of tens of thousands of clones, around 81% of them appearing once. These data belong to a study of blood T cell repertoires in COVID-19. The V gene's germline CDR1 is SGDLS and CDR2 YYNGEE. Trimming removed 2 bases from V and 2 bases from J; junction bases left unmatched: 10. The CDR3 is made up of 18 amino acids. This clonotype was sampled from a human donor in a cohort sampled during active COVID-19. The source material was peripheral blood. This sequence joins TRBV9 and TRBJ2-5; TRBD2 matches 12 bases. The CDR3 nucleotides are TGTGCCAGCAGCGTTGGGACTAGCGGGCTTCTAGCTCAAGAGACCCAGTACTTC. It translates to CASSVGTSGLLAQETQYF.